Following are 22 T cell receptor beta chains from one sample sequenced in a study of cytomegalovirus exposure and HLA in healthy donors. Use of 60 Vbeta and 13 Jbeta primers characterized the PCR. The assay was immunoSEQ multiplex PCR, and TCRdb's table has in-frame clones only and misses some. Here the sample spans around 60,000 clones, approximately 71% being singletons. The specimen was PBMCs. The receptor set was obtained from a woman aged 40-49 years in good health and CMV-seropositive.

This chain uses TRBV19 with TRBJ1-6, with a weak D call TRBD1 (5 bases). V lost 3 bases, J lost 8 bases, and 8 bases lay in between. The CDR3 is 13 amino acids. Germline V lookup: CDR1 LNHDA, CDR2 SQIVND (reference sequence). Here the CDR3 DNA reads TGTGCCAGTAGTATTGTGACAGATTCACCCCTCCACTTT. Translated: CASSIVTDSPLHF.

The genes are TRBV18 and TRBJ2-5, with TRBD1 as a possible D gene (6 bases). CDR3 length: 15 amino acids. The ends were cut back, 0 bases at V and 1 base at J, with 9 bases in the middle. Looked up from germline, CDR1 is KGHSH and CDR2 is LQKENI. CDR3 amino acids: CASSPPNRAQETQYF. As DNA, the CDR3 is TGTGCCAGCTCACCACCTAACAGGGCCCAAGAGACCCAGTACTTC.

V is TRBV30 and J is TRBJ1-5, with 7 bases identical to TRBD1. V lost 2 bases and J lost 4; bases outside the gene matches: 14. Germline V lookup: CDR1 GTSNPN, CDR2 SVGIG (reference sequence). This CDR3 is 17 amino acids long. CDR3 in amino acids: CAWSLPKVAGGNQPQHF. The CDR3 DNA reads TGTGCCTGGAGTCTCCCCAAAGTGGCAGGGGGGAATCAGCCCCAGCATTTT.

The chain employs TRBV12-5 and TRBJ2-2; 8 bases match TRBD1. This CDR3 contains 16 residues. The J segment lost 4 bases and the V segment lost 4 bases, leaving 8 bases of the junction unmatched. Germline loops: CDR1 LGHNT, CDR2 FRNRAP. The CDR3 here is CASGSDRGRGTGELFF. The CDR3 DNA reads TGTGCTAGTGGTTCAGACAGGGGCCGGGGCACCGGGGAGCTGTTTTTT.

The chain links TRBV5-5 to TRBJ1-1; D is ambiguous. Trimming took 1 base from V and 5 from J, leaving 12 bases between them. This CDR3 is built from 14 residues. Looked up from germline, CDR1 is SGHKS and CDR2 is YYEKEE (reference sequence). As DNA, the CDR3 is TGTGCCAGCAGCTTGATAGCCCCCGGAACTGAAGCTTTCTTT. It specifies CASSLIAPGTEAFF.

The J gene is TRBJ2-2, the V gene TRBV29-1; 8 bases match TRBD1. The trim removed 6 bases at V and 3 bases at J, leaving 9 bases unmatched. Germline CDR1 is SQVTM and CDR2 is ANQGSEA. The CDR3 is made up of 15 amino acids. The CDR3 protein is CSVRTGSGDTGELFF. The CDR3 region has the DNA TGCAGCGTCCGGACAGGGTCAGGTGACACCGGGGAGCTGTTTTTT.

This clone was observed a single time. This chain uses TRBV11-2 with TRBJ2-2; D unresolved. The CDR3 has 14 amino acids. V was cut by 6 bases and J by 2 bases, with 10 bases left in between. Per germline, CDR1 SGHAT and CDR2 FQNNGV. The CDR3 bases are TGTGCCAGCAGTCTGGGCCTCAACACCGGGGAGCTGTTTTTT. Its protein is CASSLGLNTGELFF.

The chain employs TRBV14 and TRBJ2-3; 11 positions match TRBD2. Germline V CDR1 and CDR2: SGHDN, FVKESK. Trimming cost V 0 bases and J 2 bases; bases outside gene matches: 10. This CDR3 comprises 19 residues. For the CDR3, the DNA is TGTGCCAGCAGCCAAGAAGGAAGCCTAGCGGGGGGTGTCACAGATACGCAGTATTTT. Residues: CASSQEGSLAGGVTDTQYF.

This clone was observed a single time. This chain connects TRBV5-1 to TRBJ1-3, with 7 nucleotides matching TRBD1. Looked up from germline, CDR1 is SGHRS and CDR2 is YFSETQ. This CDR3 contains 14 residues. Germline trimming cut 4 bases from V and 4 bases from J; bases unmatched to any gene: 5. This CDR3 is CASSPTTGGNTIYF. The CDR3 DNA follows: TGCGCCAGCAGCCCCACGACAGGGGGAAACACCATATATTTT.

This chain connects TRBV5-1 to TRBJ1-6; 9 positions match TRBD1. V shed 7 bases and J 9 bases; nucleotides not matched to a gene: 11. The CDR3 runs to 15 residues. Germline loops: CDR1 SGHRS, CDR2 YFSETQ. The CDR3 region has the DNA TGCGCCAGCGCCCCCGCAGGGACAGGGAGTTCACCCCTCCACTTT. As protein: CASAPAGTGSSPLHF.

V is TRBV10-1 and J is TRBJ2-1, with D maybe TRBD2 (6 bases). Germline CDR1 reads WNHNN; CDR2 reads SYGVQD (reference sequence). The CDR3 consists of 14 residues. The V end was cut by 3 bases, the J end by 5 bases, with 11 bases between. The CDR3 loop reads CASSESGRDNEQFF. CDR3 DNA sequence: TGCGCCAGCAGTGAAAGCGGGCGAGACAATGAGCAGTTCTTC.

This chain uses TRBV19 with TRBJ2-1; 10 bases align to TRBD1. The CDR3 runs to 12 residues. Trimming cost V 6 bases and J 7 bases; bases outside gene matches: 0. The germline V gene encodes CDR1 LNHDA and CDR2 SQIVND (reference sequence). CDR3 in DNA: TGTGCCAGTAGGGGACAGGGGAATGAGCAGTTCTTC. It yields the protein CASRGQGNEQFF. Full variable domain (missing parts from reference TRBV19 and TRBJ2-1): DGGITQSPKYLFRKEGQNVTLSCEQNLNHDAMYWYRQDPGQGLRLIYYSQIVNDFQKGDIAEGYSVSREKKESFPLTVTSAQKNPTAFYLCASRGQGNEQFFGPGTRLTVL.

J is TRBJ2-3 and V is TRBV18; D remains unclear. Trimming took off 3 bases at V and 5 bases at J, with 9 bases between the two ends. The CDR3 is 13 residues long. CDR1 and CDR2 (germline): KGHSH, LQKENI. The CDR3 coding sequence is TGTGCCAGCTCACCCCAGATTGAAGATACGCAGTATTTT. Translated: CASSPQIEDTQYF.

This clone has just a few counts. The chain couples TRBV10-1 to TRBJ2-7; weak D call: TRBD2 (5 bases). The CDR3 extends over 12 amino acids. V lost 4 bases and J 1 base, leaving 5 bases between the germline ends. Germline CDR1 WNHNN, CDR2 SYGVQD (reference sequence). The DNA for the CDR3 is TGCGCCAGCAGTGGGGAGTCCTACGAGCAGTACTTC. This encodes CASSGESYEQYF.

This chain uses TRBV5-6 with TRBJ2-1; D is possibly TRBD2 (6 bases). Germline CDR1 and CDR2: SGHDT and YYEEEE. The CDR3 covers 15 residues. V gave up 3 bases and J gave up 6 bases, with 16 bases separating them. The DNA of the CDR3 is TGTGCCAGCAGCTCTACTCTAGCCGGGGGCAATGAGCAGTTCTTC. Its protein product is CASSSTLAGGNEQFF.

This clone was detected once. This CDR3 is CASSQVFKNEKLFF. The CDR3 nucleotides are TGTGCCAGCAGCCAGGTCTTTAAGAATGAAAAACTGTTTTTT. V gene TRBV5-5 combines with J gene TRBJ1-4; D unresolved. Germline CDR1 SGHKS, CDR2 YYEKEE (reference sequence). CDR3 length equals 14 residues. V gave up 4 bases and J gave up 5 bases, with 12 bases separating them.

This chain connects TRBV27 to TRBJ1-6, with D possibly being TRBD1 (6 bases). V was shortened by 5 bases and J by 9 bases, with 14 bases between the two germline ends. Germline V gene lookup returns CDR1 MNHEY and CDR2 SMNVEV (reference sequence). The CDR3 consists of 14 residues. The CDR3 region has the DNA TGTGCCAGCAGTATTGGACAGCCTTCTTCACCCCTCCACTTT. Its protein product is CASSIGQPSSPLHF.

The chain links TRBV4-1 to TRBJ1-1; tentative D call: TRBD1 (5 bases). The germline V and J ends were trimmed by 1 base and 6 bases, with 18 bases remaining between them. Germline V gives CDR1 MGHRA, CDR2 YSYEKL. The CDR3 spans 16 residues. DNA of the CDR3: TGCGCCAGCAGCCAAGGGAGGGGCCCTTCACTTCCTGAAGCTTTCTTT. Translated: CASSQGRGPSLPEAFF.

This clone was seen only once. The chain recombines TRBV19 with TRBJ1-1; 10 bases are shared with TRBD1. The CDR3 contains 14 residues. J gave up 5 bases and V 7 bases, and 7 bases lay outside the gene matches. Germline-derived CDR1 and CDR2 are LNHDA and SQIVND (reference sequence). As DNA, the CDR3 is TGTGCCAGTACCAGGGACAGGGGAGGAACTGAAGCTTTCTTT. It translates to CASTRDRGGTEAFF.

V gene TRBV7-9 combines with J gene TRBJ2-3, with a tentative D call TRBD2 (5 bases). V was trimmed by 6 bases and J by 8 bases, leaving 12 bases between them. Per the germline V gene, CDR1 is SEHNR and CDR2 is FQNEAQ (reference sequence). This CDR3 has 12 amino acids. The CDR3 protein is CASSPLASTQYF. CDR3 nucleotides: TGTGCCAGCAGTCCATTAGCGAGTACGCAGTATTTT. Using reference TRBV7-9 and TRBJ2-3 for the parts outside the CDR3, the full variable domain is DTGVSQNPRHKITKRGQNVTFRCDPISEHNRLYWYRQTLGQGPEFLTYFQNEAQLEKSRLLSDRFSAERPKGSFSTLEIQRTEQGDSAMYLCASSPLASTQYFGPGTRLTVL.

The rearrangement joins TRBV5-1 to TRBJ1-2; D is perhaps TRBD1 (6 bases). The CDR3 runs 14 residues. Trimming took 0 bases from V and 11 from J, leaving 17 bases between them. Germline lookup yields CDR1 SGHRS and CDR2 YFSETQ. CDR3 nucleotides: TGCGCCAGCAGCTTGGTTGCGGGGGCAGTGAGGTACACCTTC. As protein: CASSLVAGAVRYTF.

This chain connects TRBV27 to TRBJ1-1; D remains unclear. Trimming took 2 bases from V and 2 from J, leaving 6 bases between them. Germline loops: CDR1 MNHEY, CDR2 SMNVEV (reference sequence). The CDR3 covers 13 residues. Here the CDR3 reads CASSLGGNTEAFF. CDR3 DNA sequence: TGTGCCAGCAGTTTAGGCGGAAACACTGAAGCTTTCTTT.